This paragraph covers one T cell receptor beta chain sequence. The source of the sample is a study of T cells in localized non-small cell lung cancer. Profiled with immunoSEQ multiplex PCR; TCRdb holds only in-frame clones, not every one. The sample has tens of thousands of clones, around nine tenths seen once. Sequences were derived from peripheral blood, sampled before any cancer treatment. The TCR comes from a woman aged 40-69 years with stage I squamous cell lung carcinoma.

This CDR3 reads CASKGLLETQYF. The CDR3 nucleotides read TGTGCCAGCAAGGGGCTTTTGGAGACCCAGTACTTC. The J gene is TRBJ2-5, the V gene TRBV2; tentatively, D is TRBD1 (5 bases). The germline V gene encodes CDR1 SNHLY and CDR2 FYNNEI. The CDR3 runs 12 residues. V lost 7 bases and J 5 bases, leaving 11 bases between the germline ends.